The clone carrying this T cell receptor beta chain was seen ten or more times. Trimming removed 3 bases from V and 4 bases from J, with 9 bases in between. In germline, CDR1 is SEHNR, CDR2 FQNEAQ (reference sequence). The CDR3 extends over 13 amino acids. The data are from a study of neurological immune-mediated disorders. One entry per CDR3 protein results from TCRdb running MiXCR on the 5' RACE reads. Counted here are 39,000 or so distinct CDR3 sequences, about 4.4% occurring once; the ten biggest clones make up about 10%. The sequenced sample consisted of CD4+ T cells from blood. The source is a man younger than 35 in good health. The rearrangement links TRBV7-9 to TRBJ1-2; a weak D match, TRBD1 (5 bases). The CDR3 spells CASSFGGTYGYTF. The DNA for the CDR3 is TGTGCCAGCAGCTTTGGGGGAACCTATGGCTACACCTTC.